These T cell receptor beta chains were read from a single sample in a study of shared clonotypes between healthy human individuals. The data were produced by immunoSEQ multiplex PCR, yet TCRdb's version contains in-frame clones alone and is incomplete. The sample has 500,000 to 650,000 clones, around 77% seen once. The sample comprised PBMCs. These receptors were collected from a woman in her forties in good health. Some clones in this sample may be carry-over from other donors' samples. CDR3s include the opening cysteine and the closing phenylalanine or tryptophan. The size entry is marked missing in some rows and otherwise reads once, few, many or a size class.

>TRBV4-3|NA
CASSQDLGTGTNYGYTF
>TRBV10-1|NA
CASSESWDTSYNEQFF
>TRBV6-6|NA
CASSYSSSDTEAFF
>TRBV30|NA
CALNRARAGLGSYNEQFF
>TRBV29-1|NA
CSAYDRADYGYTF
>TRBV4-1|NA
CASSPPVGGNEQFF
>TRBV4-2|NA
CASGNAGEAIGGYTF
>TRBV30|once
CAWSVQIRPYEQYF
>TRBV2|NA
CASSETGSTYEQYF
>TRBV30|NA
CAWSGRRGTLEQYF
>TRBV18|few
CASSPVQREAFF
>TRBV19|NA
CASSLQRKETQYF
>TRBV5-3|few
CARSFRNEQYF
>TRBV29-1|NA
CSRDRVSTEAFF
>TRBV7-9|NA
CASSLVGYEQYF
>TRBV11-3|NA
CASSLAASNYGYTF
>TRBV27|NA
CASRSTGRAYGYTF
>TRBV2|NA
CASSPGQGRGTEAFF
>TRBV5-4|NA
CASSFLAGVTGELFF
>TRBV5-1|NA
CASSLLGFGNTEAFF
>TRBV11-2|NA
CATTGGRVPFGEAFF
>TRBV7-2|NA
CASSLVGTGQFF
>TRBV27|NA
CASSTTGDEQFF
>TRBV5-1|many
CASSLPLSQTSGIRSYNEQFF
>TRBV15|NA
CATSRDVGQGVDTGELFF
>TRBV7-2|NA
CASRNPGQGSEKLFF
>TRBV27|NA
CASSLNRQAGELFF
>TRBV28|NA
CASSVVGQNYGYTF
>TRBV27|NA
CASSFRTDSNQPQHF
>TRBV5-1|NA
CASSLELSGTYGYTF
>TRBV30|NA
CAWTSGRNTGELFF
>TRBV6-4|NA
CASSDSPGQGGGYTF
>TRBV27|once
CASSLAGVAGNEQFF
>TRBV9|NA
CASSEDSRNTEAFF
>TRBV27|NA
CASSFSWGQPQHF
>TRBV11-2|NA
CASSFGTSYTGELFF
>TRBV6-5|NA
CASRTSGADTQYF
>TRBV27|once
CASSLGQGPIYEQYF